Each of the 31 T cell receptor beta chains below was sequenced from the same sample in a study of response to subunit inactivated influenza vaccine. MiXCR, run by TCRdb on the RT-PCR reads, gives a single entry per CDR3 protein. The data contain fewer than 800,000 distinct CDR3 sequences, roughly 14% of them seen just once; the ten biggest clones take up under 14%. Sequenced material: PBMCs from blood, taken about 11 days after vaccination. Receptors were obtained from a man in his fifties or sixties who received an inactivated influenza vaccine.

The chain links TRBV10-3 to TRBJ2-3, with 14 bases matching TRBD2. The V gene's germline CDR1 is ENHRY and CDR2 SYGVKD. The V segment lost 4 bases and the J segment 5 bases; nucleotides outside the gene matches: 5. The CDR3 extends over 16 amino acids. The CDR3 spells CAISGLAGGPRDTQYF. The CDR3 nucleotides are TGTGCCATCAGTGGACTAGCGGGGGGGCCAAGAGATACGCAGTATTTT.

In DNA, the CDR3 is TGCAGCGTGAAGACAGGGCGGGACACTGAAGCTTTCTTT. Translated: CSVKTGRDTEAFF. The J gene is TRBJ1-1, the V gene TRBV29-1, with 7 nucleotides matching TRBD1. V shed 6 bases, J shed 3 bases, and the junction held 7 bases outside the gene matches. This CDR3 has 13 residues. Germline V gene lookup returns CDR1 SQVTM and CDR2 ANQGSEA.

This clonotype was counted between two and nine times. CDR3 sequence (DNA): TGTGCCAGTAGTTGGCTAGGACAGGGGAGGCGCACAGATACGCAGTATTTT. It specifies CASSWLGQGRRTDTQYF. The chain joins TRBV19 to TRBJ2-3; 9 positions match TRBD1. V lost 5 bases, J lost 1 base, and 10 bases stayed unmatched. The germline CDR1 and CDR2 sequences are LNHDA and SQIVND (reference sequence). CDR3 length: 17 residues.

This clonotype was detected only a few times. This chain uses TRBV2 with TRBJ2-1; TRBD2 aligns across 15 bases. CDR1 is SNHLY and CDR2 is FYNNEI in the germline V gene. The trim removed 10 bases at V and 7 bases at J, leaving 8 bases unmatched. The CDR3 spans 15 residues. CDR3 in amino acids: CATKRTSGGENEQFF. In nucleotides, the CDR3 is TGTGCCACCAAGAGGACTAGCGGGGGGGAGAATGAGCAGTTCTTC.

The chain carries TRBV6-2 or TRBV6-3 and TRBJ2-7; tentative D call: TRBD1 (6 bases). V lost 2 bases and J lost 1, with 12 bases in between. Germline V gene sequence: CDR1 MNHEY, CDR2 SVGEGT. The length of the CDR3 is 15 residues. CDR3 DNA sequence: TGTGCCAGCAGTTACGGACCAGGGGAGTCCTACGAGCAGTACTTC. Translated: CASSYGPGESYEQYF.

This clonotype showed up many times. The chain recombines TRBV29-1 with TRBJ1-2, with a possible D match to TRBD1 (6 bases). Germline values: CDR1 SQVTM, CDR2 ANQGSEA. V lost 6 bases and J lost 4, with 21 bases in between. This CDR3 spans 15 amino acids. The CDR3 DNA reads TGCAGCGTGGAGGGGATTGAGGACAGAACCTATGGCTACACCTTC. This codes for CSVEGIEDRTYGYTF.

V gene TRBV6-1 combines with J gene TRBJ2-5; perhaps TRBD1 as D (5 bases). The CDR3 has 15 amino acids. Germline CDR1 and CDR2: MNHNS and SASEGT. V was shortened by 8 bases and J by 1 base, with 17 bases between the two germline ends. Written as DNA, the CDR3 is TGTGCCAGCGGGGCGAGACCGCCCTTCCAAGAGACCCAGTACTTC. It encodes CASGARPPFQETQYF.

In this sample, this clonotype turned up once. The rearrangement uses TRBV27 and TRBJ2-5; 7 bases match TRBD1. The germline gives CDR1 MNHEY, CDR2 SMNVEV (reference sequence). Unmatched junction bases numbered 3, after V lost 3 bases and J lost 2 bases. This CDR3 has 14 residues. The CDR3 nucleotides are TGTGCCAGCAGTTTCCAGGGGGATCAAGAGACCCAGTACTTC. Protein product: CASSFQGDQETQYF.

This clonotype showed up just a few times. The J gene is TRBJ2-2, the V gene TRBV9, with 8 bases matching TRBD2. Per the germline V gene, CDR1 is SGDLS and CDR2 is YYNGEE. Losses at the gene ends were 6 bases for V and 9 bases for J; bases not matched to a gene: 28. The CDR3 totals 20 residues. The CDR3 sequence is CASTPGVVRTSLGGSRELFF. The DNA of the CDR3 is TGTGCCAGCACCCCCGGGGTGGTGAGGACTAGCCTCGGGGGCAGCAGGGAGCTGTTTTTT.

This clonotype was seen many times. This chain links TRBV11-2 with TRBJ1-4, with D unclear. Trimming stripped 6 bases from V and 6 bases from J, with 11 bases between. CDR3 size: 13 residues. Germline V gene data show CDR1 as SGHAT and CDR2 as FQNNGV. CDR3 amino acids: CASSSDGHEKLFF. CDR3 in DNA: TGTGCCAGCAGTTCGGACGGTCATGAAAAACTGTTTTTT. The full variable domain, rest sourced from reference TRBV11-2 and TRBJ1-4, is EAGVAQSPRYKIIEKRQSVAFWCNPISGHATLYWYQQILGQGPKLLIQFQNNGVVDDSQLPKDRFSAERLKGVDSTLKIQPAKLEDSAVYLCASSSDGHEKLFFGSGTQLSVL.

The chain uses TRBV30 and TRBJ2-6, with unresolved D. The CDR3 consists of 12 residues. V lost 4 bases, J lost 4 bases, and 5 bases lay in between. The germline CDR1 and CDR2 sequences are GTSNPN and SVGIG (reference sequence). The CDR3 DNA follows: TGTGCCTGGAACTTGGGGGCCAACGTCCTGACTTTC. The encoded protein is CAWNLGANVLTF.

The sample holds a few counts of this clonotype. This chain joins TRBV12-3 or TRBV12-4 and TRBJ2-5; 10 bases map to TRBD1. V was clipped by 6 bases and J by 13 bases; unmatched bases: 8. The CDR3 runs to 12 residues. The CDR3 DNA follows: TGTGCCAGCAGATGGGACAGGGGTCACCTGTACTTC. Amino acid sequence: CASRWDRGHLYF.

This clonotype appeared a few times. This rearrangement joins TRBV5-1 to TRBJ2-1; TRBD1 aligns across 7 bases. CDR3 length: 16 residues. CDR1 is SGHRS and CDR2 is YFSETQ in the germline V gene. Germline trimming cut 0 bases from V and 4 bases from J; bases unmatched to any gene: 7. CDR3 loop: CASSLAGRGSYNEQFF. The CDR3, as DNA: TGCGCCAGCAGCTTGGCCGGCAGGGGGTCGTACAATGAGCAGTTCTTC. Variable domain in full (rest from reference TRBV5-1 and TRBJ2-1): KAGVTQTPRYLIKTRGQQVTLSCSPISGHRSVSWYQQTPGQGLQFLFEYFSETQRNKGNFPGRFSGRQFSNSRSEMNVSTLELGDSALYLCASSLAGRGSYNEQFFGPGTRLTVL.

This chain links TRBV29-1 with TRBJ1-2; 7 bases are a match to TRBD1. The germline gives CDR1 SQVTM, CDR2 ANQGSEA. Trimming took 3 bases from V and 4 from J; bases not matched to a gene: 2. The CDR3 contains 12 residues. The CDR3 DNA follows: TGCAGCGTTGACAGGGGGACCTATGGCTACACCTTC. Its protein is CSVDRGTYGYTF.

This clonotype showed up just a few times. The chain joins TRBV7-2 to TRBJ2-4; D uncertain. The CDR3 runs 13 residues. Germline-derived CDR1 and CDR2 are SGHTA and FQGNSA. Between the trimmed V and J ends, which lost 3 bases and 7 bases, there was a span of 10 bases. The DNA for the CDR3 is TGTGCCAGCAGCTTTAATATCATTAACATTCAGTACTTC. It translates to CASSFNIINIQYF.

The table lists this clonotype with a few counts. The V call is TRBV7-3, the J call TRBJ2-1, with TRBD2 matching 7 bases. CDR3 size: 20 residues. The germline V gene encodes CDR1 SGHTA and CDR2 FQGTGA. J gave up 1 base and V 5 bases, and 20 bases lay outside the gene matches. CDR3 DNA: TGTGCCAGCAGCCCCGTAGGGTATGGGAGGGAGGGCCGATCCTACAATGAGCAGTTCTTC. It translates to CASSPVGYGREGRSYNEQFF.

This clonotype came up many times. The rearrangement links TRBV12-3 or TRBV12-4 to TRBJ2-1; TRBD2 matches at 12 bases. CDR3 length equals 17 residues. Trimming removed 4 bases from V and 3 bases from J; junction bases left unmatched: 7. This CDR3 is CASSSGLAGGLYNEQFF. The CDR3 bases are TGTGCCAGCAGTTCCGGTCTAGCGGGGGGGCTCTACAATGAGCAGTTCTTC.

The count of this clonotype is one. The chain uses TRBV29-1 and TRBJ2-3; a possible D gene is TRBD2 (5 bases). The germline V gene has CDR1 SQVTM and CDR2 ANQGSEA. This CDR3 region has 13 residues. Deletions cut 4 bases from V and 4 bases from J, with 12 bases between. CDR3: CSVANTSPDTQYF. CDR3 DNA sequence: TGCAGCGTTGCGAACACTAGTCCAGATACGCAGTATTTT.

This clonotype was picked up many times. This sequence joins TRBV4-2 and TRBJ2-5; 7 bases line up with TRBD1. There are 15 residues in the CDR3. CDR1 LGHNA and CDR2 YNFKEQ come from the germline V gene. The V gene end was trimmed by 5 bases and the J gene end by 3 bases; junction bases not matched to a gene: 9. The CDR3 region is CASSGRDSPKETQYF. The CDR3 DNA sequence: TGTGCCAGCAGCGGTCGGGACAGCCCAAAAGAGACCCAGTACTTC.

The chain employs TRBV5-1 and TRBJ2-7, with D perhaps matching TRBD2 (5 bases). CDR1 is SGHRS, CDR2 YFSETQ, per germline. Trimming pared 3 bases from V and 3 bases from J, leaving 19 bases between. The CDR3 covers 16 residues. The CDR3 DNA reads as TGCGCCAGCAGCTCTGCCGACGGGGTGGGGAACTACGAGCAGTACTTC. Protein: CASSSADGVGNYEQYF.

The chain couples TRBV18 to TRBJ1-4, with TRBD1 matching 9 bases. V shed 2 bases and J 7 bases; nucleotides not matched to a gene: 14. This CDR3 region has 18 residues. Germline V gene sequence: CDR1 KGHSH, CDR2 LQKENI. CDR3 in amino acids: CASSPTVPGQGRGEKLFF. In DNA, the CDR3 is TGTGCCAGCTCACCAACAGTCCCGGGACAGGGCCGGGGTGAAAAACTGTTTTTT.

This clonotype was seen repeatedly, ten times or more. The V gene is TRBV30, the J gene TRBJ1-3; TRBD1 aligns across 8 bases. The V and J ends lost 1 base and 3 bases, in that order; junction bases with no gene match: 8. Germline CDR1 reads GTSNPN; CDR2 reads SVGIG (reference sequence). The CDR3 covers 16 residues. The DNA of the CDR3 is TGTGCCTGGAGTGCCCACCGGACAGGGTTTGGAAACACCATATATTTT. Amino acid sequence: CAWSAHRTGFGNTIYF.

This clonotype was seen many times. The chain joins TRBV10-3 to TRBJ2-3; D is perhaps TRBD2 (6 bases). The CDR3 contains 14 residues. V lost 7 bases and J 2 bases, leaving 13 bases between the germline ends. Per the germline V gene, CDR1 is ENHRY and CDR2 is SYGVKD. Written as DNA, the CDR3 is TGTGCCATCACCCGGTCGGGGGACACAGATACGCAGTATTTT. Amino acid sequence: CAITRSGDTDTQYF.

In its sample, this clonotype was seen a few times. The chain has TRBV7-9 and TRBJ2-7, with a weak D call TRBD2 (5 bases). The germline CDR1 and CDR2 sequences are SEHNR and FQNEAQ (reference sequence). V lost 2 bases to trimming and J lost 0 bases, with 8 bases between them. The CDR3 contains 14 residues. As DNA, the CDR3 is TGTGCCAGCAGCTTATCCGGGAACTCCTACGAGCAGTACTTC. This translates into CASSLSGNSYEQYF.

This clonotype showed up just a few times. This sequence joins TRBV7-2 and TRBJ2-2; D is perhaps TRBD2 (5 bases). Trimming took off 5 bases at V and 3 bases at J, with 13 bases between the two ends. This CDR3 is built from 15 residues. Per the germline V gene, CDR1 is SGHTA and CDR2 is FQGNSA. As DNA, the CDR3 is TGTGCCAGCAGCCCGCTCCCGGGGTACACCGGGGAGCTGTTTTTT. Translated, it gives CASSPLPGYTGELFF.

This clonotype has more than one count but fewer than ten. The chain links TRBV7-8 to TRBJ2-1; no firm D call. Germline V lookup: CDR1 SGHVS, CDR2 FQNEAQ. The CDR3 loop spans 14 amino acids. The V and J ends lost 1 base and 9 bases respectively, with 13 bases between them. CDR3 residues: CASSLGGNRVEQFF. Here the CDR3 DNA reads TGTGCCAGCAGCTTAGGTGGCAATCGAGTTGAGCAGTTCTTC.

This sequence joins TRBV11-3 and TRBJ2-7; perhaps TRBD1 as D (6 bases). The CDR3 loop spans 16 amino acids. Germline V gene sequence: CDR1 SGHNT, CDR2 YENEEA. Trimming left V 0 bases short and J 1 base short, with 13 bases between. The CDR3 DNA sequence: TGTGCCAGCAGCTTAGAAGTTGGCAGGGGATCCTACGAGCAGTACTTC. This codes for CASSLEVGRGSYEQYF.

The V and J genes are TRBV6-5 and TRBJ2-7, with unresolved D. The CDR3 runs to 15 residues. CDR1 is MNHEY, CDR2 SVGAGI, per germline. The ends were cut back, 2 bases at V and 0 bases at J, with 11 bases in the middle. The CDR3 loop is CASSYSTVISYEQYF. The DNA for the CDR3 is TGTGCCAGCAGTTACAGTACAGTGATCTCCTACGAGCAGTACTTC.

This clonotype came up a few times. This rearrangement joins TRBV7-2 to TRBJ2-5; D is perhaps TRBD1 or TRBD2 (6 bases each). Per germline, CDR1 SGHTA and CDR2 FQGNSA. V was cut by 5 bases and J by 5 bases, with 18 bases left in between. The CDR3 loop spans 15 amino acids. As DNA, the CDR3 is TGTGCCAGCAGCCCTATAGCGCAGGGGAGGGAGACCCAGTACTTC. Translation: CASSPIAQGRETQYF.

The CDR3 DNA follows: TGTGCCAGCAGCTCGGCGGGCCGCCTCGACAACTATGGCTACACCTTC. It is translated as CASSSAGRLDNYGYTF. J is TRBJ1-2 and V is TRBV7-2, with D uncertain. This CDR3 has 16 amino acids. Germline CDR1 SGHTA, CDR2 FQGNSA. V was trimmed by 4 bases and J by 2 bases, leaving 17 bases between them.

The rearrangement uses TRBV6-2 or TRBV6-3 and TRBJ1-2, with a possible D match to TRBD1 (6 bases). Germline CDR1 MNHEY, CDR2 SVGEGT. CDR3 length: 16 amino acids. Trimming stripped 0 bases from V and 3 bases from J, with 14 bases between. The CDR3 sequence is CASSYSLLEGDYGYTF. Written as DNA, the CDR3 is TGTGCCAGCAGTTACTCCTTGTTAGAGGGGGACTATGGCTACACCTTC.